The 11 T cell receptor beta chains below were found in one sample sequenced in a study of blood T cell repertoires in COVID-19. Only in-frame clones appear in the TCRdb table, and some are missing; sequencing was by immunoSEQ multiplex PCR. The sample includes over 85,000 clones, around 88% of them seen just once. Sequencing input: peripheral blood. These receptor sequences come from a man aged 60-69 years with acute or convalescent COVID-19.

This sequence joins TRBV19 and TRBJ2-3, with 9 bases fitting TRBD2. The V segment lost 7 bases and the J segment 2 bases; nucleotides outside the gene matches: 7. The CDR3 totals 15 residues. Germline V gene lookup returns CDR1 LNHDA and CDR2 SQIVND (reference sequence). The CDR3 loop reads CASTSGAGNTDTQYF. The CDR3 nucleotides read TGTGCCAGTACTAGCGGGGCGGGGAACACAGATACGCAGTATTTT.

The chain is built from TRBV6-2 or TRBV6-3 and TRBJ1-2; a possible D gene is TRBD1 (6 bases). The V gene's germline CDR1 is MNHEY and CDR2 SVGEGT. Trimming shortened V by 6 bases and J by 4 bases, and 12 bases separated the two germline ends. The CDR3 extends over 13 amino acids. CDR3 coding DNA: TGTGCCAGCAGCTATGACAGGATCTATGGCTACACCTTC. Its translation is CASSYDRIYGYTF.

This clone was recorded only once. The V gene is TRBV7-2, the J gene TRBJ1-5; D ambiguous. Trimming stripped 3 bases from V and 6 bases from J, with 12 bases between. The CDR3 spans 14 residues. CDR1 is SGHTA, CDR2 FQGNSA, per germline. The CDR3 region is CASSFPGGGQPQHF. The CDR3 DNA follows: TGTGCCAGCAGCTTCCCAGGTGGAGGTCAGCCCCAGCATTTT.

The V gene is TRBV11-3, the J gene TRBJ2-1, with D possibly being TRBD2 (6 bases). This CDR3 is built from 17 residues. Germline V gene lookup returns CDR1 SGHNT and CDR2 YENEEA. The V gene lost 6 bases and the J gene lost 2 bases, with 20 bases spanning the gap. CDR3: CASSPSPGGATYNEQFF. CDR3 sequence (DNA): TGTGCCAGCAGTCCGTCCCCCGGCGGGGCCACCTACAATGAGCAGTTCTTC.

The chain carries TRBV4-1 and TRBJ2-2, with 7 bases that match TRBD2. With V trimmed by 6 bases and J by 5 bases, 6 bases remained unmatched. This CDR3 contains 14 residues. CDR1 and CDR2 (germline): MGHRA, YSYEKL. CDR3 residues: CASRETSVTGELFF. DNA of the CDR3: TGCGCCAGCAGGGAAACTAGCGTTACCGGGGAGCTGTTTTTT.

The chain employs TRBV7-8 and TRBJ2-3; possibly TRBD2 for D (6 bases). Per germline, CDR1 SGHVS and CDR2 FQNEAQ. The V end was cut by 5 bases, the J end by 0 bases, with 12 bases between. This CDR3 region has 15 residues. The CDR3 DNA follows: TGTGCCAGCAGCGCAAGCGGGCGAAGCACAGATACGCAGTATTTT. Residues: CASSASGRSTDTQYF. Filled out from reference TRBV7-8 and TRBJ2-3, the complete variable domain reads GAGVSQSPRYKVAKRGQDVALRCDPISGHVSLFWYQQALGQGPEFLTYFQNEAQLDKSGLPSDRFFAERPEGSVSTLKIQRTQQEDSAVYLCASSASGRSTDTQYFGPGTRLTVL.

This rearrangement joins TRBV3-1 (or the pseudogene TRBV3-2) to TRBJ2-7; D remains ambiguous. Germline CDR1 and CDR2: LGHDT and YNNKEL (reference sequence). V dropped 3 bases and J dropped 4 bases, with 10 bases sitting between them. The CDR3 has 13 residues. The DNA for the CDR3 is TGTGCCAGCAGCCACCACAGCAAATACGAGCAGTACTTC. It codes for CASSHHSKYEQYF.

This clone is a singleton in its sample. The chain combines TRBV9 with TRBJ1-2, with 10 bases fitting TRBD1. This CDR3 region has 15 residues. From germline, CDR1 is SGDLS and CDR2 YYNGEE. After removal of 0 bases from V and 5 bases from J, the junction contained 4 bases not matched to a gene. The CDR3 coding sequence is TGTGCCAGCAGCGTAGGGGGACAGGGGCTTTATGGCTACACCTTC. Its translation: CASSVGGQGLYGYTF.

The chain couples TRBV24-1 to TRBJ1-2; 9 bases map to TRBD1. Germline loops: CDR1 KGHDR, CDR2 SFDVKD. This CDR3 is 14 amino acids long. The J segment lost 5 bases and the V segment lost 4 bases, leaving 4 bases of the junction unmatched. The CDR3 reads CATSERDRAYGYTF. CDR3 nucleotides: TGTGCCACCAGTGAGAGGGACAGGGCGTATGGCTACACCTTC.

The chain links TRBV7-2 to TRBJ1-6; a possible D gene is TRBD1 (6 bases). This CDR3 contains 14 residues. V shed 5 bases and J shed 6 bases, with 11 bases lying between them. In germline, CDR1 is SGHTA, CDR2 FQGNSA. CDR3 coding DNA: TGTGCCAGCAGCAGGGACATCGCTAATTCACCCCTCCACTTT. Translating gives CASSRDIANSPLHF.

Concerning this clone: Other DNA sequences from this sample encode an identical CDR3 as well. The chain uses TRBV10-3 and TRBJ2-3; a possible D gene is TRBD1 (5 bases). The germline V gene encodes CDR1 ENHRY and CDR2 SYGVKD. Trimming took 0 bases from V and 2 from J, leaving 9 bases between them. The CDR3 covers 15 residues. The DNA of the CDR3 is TGTGCCATCAGTGAGTCGGGGCGTTTCACAGATACGCAGTATTTT. This sequence encodes CAISESGRFTDTQYF.